This entry describes one TCR beta chain. Its antigen is unknown. One end of the junction fails to match germline, which may point to a read error. This sample was taken from a study of cytomegalovirus exposure and HLA in healthy donors. Donors likely had unrecorded immune exposures despite being nominally healthy when sampled. The CDR3 has 14 amino acids. The germline V gene has CDR1 SGHAT and CDR2 FQDESV (reference sequence). Findings and caveats of the study: Data from an earlier analysis indicated that most TCR beta V segments were productive either about 90% or about 30% of the time.

Both 60 Vbeta primers and 13 Jbeta primers went into the PCR. Profiling relied on immunoSEQ multiplex PCR, and the TCRdb table lists in-frame clones only, not all of them. The sample contains 130,000 to 150,000 clones, around 85% of which appear only once. The sequencing input was PBMCs. The chain has TRBV11-1 and TRBJ2-5; TRBD1 is a possible D gene (5 bases). This receptor was obtained from a man aged 40-49 years in good health and CMV-seropositive. The CDR3 region is CTSSPQARGETQYF. The CDR3 region has the DNA TGTACCAGCAGCCCCCAAGCTAGGGGAGAGACCCAGTACTTC.